Shown below are 24 T cell receptor beta chains from a single sample sequenced in a study of T cell responses to AZD1222 COVID-19 vaccine. Clones were sequenced by immunoSEQ multiplex PCR, and TCRdb holds only the in-frame ones, with some missing. Among around 71,000 clones listed, about 80% were seen once. Here the sequenced sample was peripheral blood, taken 28 days after the second AZD1222 dose. The receptors shown here come from an adult who received the AZD1222 COVID-19 vaccine.

This sequence joins TRBV6-6 and TRBJ1-4, with a possible D match to TRBD1 (5 bases). The V end was cut by 1 base, the J end by 6 bases, with 12 bases between. Germline CDR1 reads MNHNY; CDR2 reads SVGAGI (reference sequence). This CDR3 has 15 amino acids. In nucleotides, the CDR3 is TGTGCCAGCAGTTACTGGCAGGGTACTGATGAAAAACTGTTTTTT. Translated, it gives CASSYWQGTDEKLFF.

The CDR3 loop is CASSESRDTGELFF. DNA of the CDR3: TGTGCCAGCAGTGAATCCAGGGACACCGGGGAGCTGTTTTTT. This chain links TRBV25-1 with TRBJ2-2, with D possibly matching TRBD1 (5 bases). The germline V gene has CDR1 MGHDK and CDR2 SYGVNS. This CDR3 is 14 amino acids long. Trimming removed 1 base from V and 3 bases from J, with 6 bases in between.

This chain uses TRBV9 with TRBJ2-3, with 7 bases lining up with TRBD2. This CDR3 region has 16 residues. With 0 bases clipped from V and 5 bases from J, the junction kept 9 bases outside the gene matches. Germline CDR1 and CDR2: SGDLS and YYNGEE. The CDR3: CASSVASSGVGDTQYF. DNA of the CDR3: TGTGCCAGCAGCGTAGCGTCTAGCGGCGTTGGAGATACGCAGTATTTT.

The chain links TRBV11-3 to TRBJ2-3, with TRBD2 as a possible D gene (5 bases). The CDR3 totals 14 residues. CDR1 and CDR2 from the germline V gene are SGHNT and YENEEA. With 5 bases removed from V and 1 base from J, the gap between germline ends came to 10 bases. The chain's CDR3 is CASSLAGGTDTQYF. The CDR3 DNA reads as TGTGCCAGCAGCCTAGCCGGGGGCACAGATACGCAGTATTTT.

V gene TRBV5-1 combines with J gene TRBJ2-3; 10 nucleotides align to TRBD2. Germline CDR1 is SGHRS and CDR2 is YFSETQ. Germline trimming cut 3 bases from V and 0 bases from J; bases unmatched to any gene: 4. The CDR3 length is 16 residues. The DNA of the CDR3 is TGCGCCAGCAGCTCAGGGACTAGCGCAAGCACAGATACGCAGTATTTT. This encodes CASSSGTSASTDTQYF.

The rearrangement links TRBV6-2 or TRBV6-3 to TRBJ2-2, with D perhaps TRBD1 (5 bases). CDR3 length: 15 amino acids. Trimming stripped 1 base from V and 4 bases from J, with 10 bases between. Germline V gives CDR1 MNHEY, CDR2 SVGEGT. The CDR3 sequence: CASSYLGQFTGELFF. Written as DNA, the CDR3 is TGTGCCAGCAGTTACTTGGGGCAGTTCACCGGGGAGCTGTTTTTT.

This clone appeared a single time. J is TRBJ1-3 and V is TRBV2; D ambiguous. Per germline, CDR1 SNHLY and CDR2 FYNNEI. Trimming removed 3 bases from V and 0 bases from J, with 6 bases in between. The CDR3 is 14 residues long. The CDR3 DNA reads as TGTGCCAGCAGTGAGTGGGTCTCTGGAAACACCATATATTTT. Protein product: CASSEWVSGNTIYF. The entire variable domain, with the rest obtained from reference TRBV2 and TRBJ1-3, is as follows: EPEVTQTPSHQVTQMGQEVILRCVPISNHLYFYWYRQILGQKVEFLVSFYNNEISEKSEIFDDQFSVERPDGSNFTLKIRSTKLEDSAMYFCASSEWVSGNTIYFGEGSWLTVV.

The chain has TRBV5-5 and TRBJ1-5; D remains ambiguous. The CDR3 spans 17 residues. Germline CDR1 and CDR2: SGHKS and YYEKEE (reference sequence). V was shortened by 0 bases and J by 1 base, with 14 bases between the two germline ends. CDR3 sequence reads: CASSLVSAAQSNQPQHF. CDR3 nucleotide sequence: TGTGCCAGCAGCTTGGTTTCAGCGGCGCAAAGCAATCAGCCCCAGCATTTT.

The V call is TRBV18, the J call TRBJ1-1; D gene ambiguous. Germline V gene lookup returns CDR1 KGHSH and CDR2 LQKENI. Deletions cut 3 bases from V and 4 bases from J, with 9 bases between. The CDR3 is made up of 13 amino acids. For the CDR3, the DNA is TGTGCCAGCTCACCCGAAGGTGGCACTGAAGCTTTCTTT. Protein sequence: CASSPEGGTEAFF. The variable domain in full, with the rest retrieved from reference TRBV18 and TRBJ1-1, is NAGVMQNPRHLVRRRGQEARLRCSPMKGHSHVYWYRQLPEEGLKFMVYLQKENIIDESGMPKERFSAEFPKEGPSILRIQQVVRGDSAAYFCASSPEGGTEAFFGQGTRLTVV.

The rearrangement joins TRBV9 to TRBJ1-6, with a possible D match to TRBD1 (5 bases). V was shortened by 1 base and J by 4 bases, with 9 bases between the two germline ends. The CDR3 contains 15 residues. Germline V gives CDR1 SGDLS, CDR2 YYNGEE. CDR3 bases: TGTGCCAGCAGCGTAACAGACAGTTATAATTCACCCCTCCACTTT. Its protein is CASSVTDSYNSPLHF.

This chain uses TRBV18 with TRBJ2-7, with a weak D call TRBD2 (5 bases). CDR3 length: 16 residues. V was clipped by 3 bases and J by 2 bases, with 17 bases between them. The germline gives CDR1 KGHSH, CDR2 LQKENI. The CDR3, as DNA: TGTGCCAGCTCACCGCCGGGAACTTCTATGACCTACGAGCAGTACTTC. It encodes CASSPPGTSMTYEQYF.

The chain is built from TRBV5-1 and TRBJ2-3; 10 positions match TRBD1. There are 16 residues in the CDR3. V shed 4 bases, J shed 0 bases, and the junction held 5 bases outside the gene matches. Germline V CDR1 and CDR2: SGHRS, YFSETQ. CDR3 in amino acids: CASSRQGAMSTDTQYF. The CDR3 DNA follows: TGCGCCAGCAGCAGACAGGGGGCTATGAGCACAGATACGCAGTATTTT.

V is TRBV4-1 and J is TRBJ1-2; D is possibly TRBD1 (6 bases). V lost 0 bases and J lost 0, with 8 bases in between. Germline V CDR1 and CDR2: MGHRA, YSYEKL. This CDR3 has 15 amino acids. The chain's CDR3 is CASSQDHRANYGYTF. CDR3 DNA: TGCGCCAGCAGCCAAGATCACAGGGCTAACTATGGCTACACCTTC.

This clone was seen a handful of times. The chain employs TRBV27 and TRBJ1-2; 9 bases match TRBD1. This CDR3 has 16 amino acids. The trim removed 3 bases at V and 7 bases at J, leaving 12 bases unmatched. Germline V gene sequence: CDR1 MNHEY, CDR2 SMNVEV (reference sequence). CDR3 nucleotides: TGTGCCAGCAGTTTCACCGGAATTACAGGGGGCCGTGGCTACACCTTC. Its protein is CASSFTGITGGRGYTF.

The chain employs TRBV6-2 or TRBV6-3 and TRBJ2-3; perhaps TRBD2 as D (6 bases). V lost 7 bases to trimming and J lost 2 bases, with 19 bases between them. The germline V gene encodes CDR1 MNHEY and CDR2 SVGEGT. The CDR3 consists of 16 residues. In DNA form, the CDR3 reads TGTGCCAGCACCCCTTGGGTCGGGGGAGACACAGATACGCAGTATTTT. Protein: CASTPWVGGDTDTQYF.

The rearrangement joins TRBV10-3 to TRBJ1-1, with TRBD1 matching 7 bases. V dropped 7 bases and J dropped 2; count of bases not matched to a gene: 7. CDR3 length: 14 amino acids. The germline CDR1 and CDR2 sequences are ENHRY and SYGVKD. CDR3 region: CAINQGDGNTEAFF. The CDR3 DNA reads as TGTGCCATCAACCAGGGGGACGGAAACACTGAAGCTTTCTTT.

J is TRBJ1-1 and V is TRBV5-5; D is unclear. The CDR3 sequence is 15 residues long. Trimming stripped 4 bases from V and 7 bases from J, with 20 bases between. CDR1 and CDR2 from the germline V gene are SGHKS and YYEKEE (reference sequence). The CDR3 loop is CASSPLSGMYYEAFF. The CDR3 DNA reads as TGTGCCAGCAGCCCTCTCTCCGGGATGTATTATGAAGCTTTCTTT. The full variable domain, with the rest looked up from reference TRBV5-5 and TRBJ1-1, is DAGVTQSPTHLIKTRGQQVTLRCSPISGHKSVSWYQQVLGQGPQFIFQYYEKEERGRGNFPDRFSARQFPNYSSELNVNALLLGDSALYLCASSPLSGMYYEAFFGQGTRLTVV.

The chain's CDR3 is CASSLGTFGYTF. CDR3 DNA: TGTGCCAGCAGCTTAGGAACGTTCGGCTACACCTTC. The J gene is TRBJ1-2, the V gene TRBV7-2, with no clear D. Germline assignment: CDR1 SGHTA and CDR2 FQGNSA. The CDR3 is made up of 12 amino acids. Trimming stripped 1 base from V and 8 bases from J, with 8 bases between. The full variable domain, completed using reference TRBV7-2 and TRBJ1-2, is GAGVSQSPSNKVTEKGKDVELRCDPISGHTALYWYRQSLGQGLEFLIYFQGNSAPDKSGLPSDRFSAERTGGSVSTLTIQRTQQEDSAVYLCASSLGTFGYTFGSGTRLTVV.

The chain couples TRBV5-6 to TRBJ1-2; 7 positions match TRBD1. The germline V gene encodes CDR1 SGHDT and CDR2 YYEEEE. This CDR3 is 12 amino acids long. J gave up 7 bases and V 4 bases, and 4 bases lay outside the gene matches. The CDR3 region is CASSEGQVGYTF. For the CDR3, the DNA is TGTGCCAGCAGCGAAGGACAGGTTGGCTACACCTTC.

The gene calls are TRBV7-9 and TRBJ1-5; D is perhaps TRBD1 (6 bases). Per germline, CDR1 SEHNR and CDR2 FQNEAQ (reference sequence). V was cut by 5 bases and J by 3 bases, with 17 bases left in between. The CDR3 totals 16 residues. CDR3 bases: TGTGCCAGCAGCCCATCAGACGACAGGTTCAATCAGCCCCAGCATTTT. It yields the protein CASSPSDDRFNQPQHF.

The chain joins TRBV27 to TRBJ1-6, with a possible D match to TRBD1 (6 bases). Germline V gene lookup returns CDR1 MNHEY and CDR2 SMNVEV (reference sequence). This CDR3 region has 16 residues. With 3 bases removed from V and 7 bases from J, the gap between germline ends came to 16 bases. The CDR3 reads CASSFYTGSRNSPLHF. The DNA for the CDR3 is TGTGCCAGCAGTTTCTACACAGGGAGTAGGAATTCACCCCTCCACTTT.

This clone was seen once. The V gene is TRBV2, the J gene TRBJ2-3; 7 bases match TRBD1. Trimming at V came to 0 bases and at J to 6 bases, leaving 12 bases not matched to a gene. The CDR3 extends over 17 amino acids. Germline lookup yields CDR1 SNHLY and CDR2 FYNNEI. The CDR3 here is CASSEAVPGQFADTQYF. The CDR3 DNA is TGTGCCAGCAGTGAAGCTGTACCGGGACAGTTCGCGGATACGCAGTATTTT. Full variable domain (outside the CDR3, taken from reference TRBV2 and TRBJ2-3): EPEVTQTPSHQVTQMGQEVILRCVPISNHLYFYWYRQILGQKVEFLVSFYNNEISEKSEIFDDQFSVERPDGSNFTLKIRSTKLEDSAMYFCASSEAVPGQFADTQYFGPGTRLTVL.

The CDR3 DNA is TGTGCCAGCAGCCCCCATGGGAGGTCGAATGGCTACACCTTC. Its translation is CASSPHGRSNGYTF. This chain uses TRBV11-2 with TRBJ1-2; D gene unclear. Trimming removed 5 bases from V and 6 bases from J, with 16 bases in between. The CDR3 length is 14 residues. Germline V gene lookup returns CDR1 SGHAT and CDR2 FQNNGV.

DNA of the CDR3: TGCGCCAGCAATCCGGGTCGTTTTGACAGGACCCGAGAGACCCAGTACTTC. Its protein is CASNPGRFDRTRETQYF. The chain is built from TRBV5-1 and TRBJ2-5; D may be TRBD1 (6 bases). This CDR3 comprises 17 residues. The ends were cut back, 6 bases at V and 4 bases at J, with 25 bases in the middle. The V gene's germline CDR1 is SGHRS and CDR2 YFSETQ.